A selection of T cell receptor beta chains follows, all from one sample in a study of shared clonotypes between healthy human individuals. Clones were read by immunoSEQ multiplex PCR, and TCRdb kept only the in-frame ones, dropping some. The sample includes roughly 480,000 clones, roughly 85% seen only once; the top ten take roughly 12%. Sequences were obtained from PBMCs. Source of these receptors: a middle-aged woman in good health. Some clones in this sample may be carry-over from other donors' samples. Both conserved end residues are part of each CDR3. A D gene is named only where the DNA matches it firmly. Clone size is shown for a subset of rows, as once, few, many or a class of expanded clone.

V	D	J	size	DNA	CDR3
TRBV19	TRBD1	TRBJ1-2	-	TGTGCCAGTAGTATCCCTACAGGGGAAGTTGGCTACACCTTC	CASSIPTGEVGYTF
TRBV19	TRBD1	TRBJ2-2	-	TGTGCCAGTAGGCACAGGGGTCCCACCGGGGAGCTGTTTTTT	CASRHRGPTGELFF
TRBV28	-	TRBJ1-1	-	TGTGCCAGCAGTCTAGGAGCTGAAGCTTTCTTT	CASSLGAEAFF
TRBV15	-	TRBJ2-7	-	TGTGCCACCAGCAGGGACAGAAGCTACGAGCAGTACTTC	CATSRDRSYEQYF
TRBV11-2	TRBD2	TRBJ2-2	-	TGTGCCAGCAGCTCAACCTGGACTAGCAGCACCGGGGAGCTGTTTTTT	CASSSTWTSSTGELFF
TRBV6-1	-	TRBJ2-5	-	TGTGCCAGCACTAGACAGGACCCGGGGGAGACCCAGTACTTC	CASTRQDPGETQYF
TRBV6-4	-	TRBJ2-5	-	TGTGCCAGCAGTGACGACGGGGGAAAGGGAGGCCCCGAAGGAGAGACCCAGTACTTC	CASSDDGGKGGPEGETQYF
TRBV4-1	-	TRBJ1-2	few	TGCGCCAGCAGCCAAGGGGACTCCACAAATCGGGGCTACACCTTC	CASSQGDSTNRGYTF
TRBV7-9	TRBD1	TRBJ2-7	few	TGTGCCAGCAGCTACTACCGGGACAGAGCCTACGAGCAGTACTTC	CASSYYRDRAYEQYF
TRBV15	TRBD1	TRBJ2-7	-	TGTGCCACCAGCAGCGGACAGGGGTCGATTTACGAGCAGTACTTC	CATSSGQGSIYEQYF
TRBV28	TRBD1	TRBJ1-1	-	TGTGCCAGCAGAAATCCACAGGGGTCGTACACTGAAGCTTTCTTT	CASRNPQGSYTEAFF
TRBV7-6	-	TRBJ1-1	-	TGTGCCAGCAGCTTAAAGTACTCCACTGAAGCTTTCTTT	CASSLKYSTEAFF
TRBV5-1	TRBD1	TRBJ2-3	-	TGCGCCAGCAGGTCCACAGGGGGCACAGATACGCAGTATTTT	CASRSTGGTDTQYF
TRBV6-5	-	TRBJ2-7	-	TGTGCCACCTCGACACCGGGTAGGCCTTACGAACAGTACTTC	CATSTPGRPYEQYF
TRBV19	-	TRBJ1-4	few	TGTGCCAGTAGTACCTATGGGGCTGTTTTT	CASSTYGAVF
TRBV14	-	TRBJ1-1	-	TGTGCCAGCAGCCAAGGGGGATGGACTGAAGCTTTCTTT	CASSQGGWTEAFF
TRBV5-6	-	TRBJ1-1	-	TGTGCCAGCAGCCCGGGGGTGGCCTGGAACACTGAAGCTTTCTTT	CASSPGVAWNTEAFF